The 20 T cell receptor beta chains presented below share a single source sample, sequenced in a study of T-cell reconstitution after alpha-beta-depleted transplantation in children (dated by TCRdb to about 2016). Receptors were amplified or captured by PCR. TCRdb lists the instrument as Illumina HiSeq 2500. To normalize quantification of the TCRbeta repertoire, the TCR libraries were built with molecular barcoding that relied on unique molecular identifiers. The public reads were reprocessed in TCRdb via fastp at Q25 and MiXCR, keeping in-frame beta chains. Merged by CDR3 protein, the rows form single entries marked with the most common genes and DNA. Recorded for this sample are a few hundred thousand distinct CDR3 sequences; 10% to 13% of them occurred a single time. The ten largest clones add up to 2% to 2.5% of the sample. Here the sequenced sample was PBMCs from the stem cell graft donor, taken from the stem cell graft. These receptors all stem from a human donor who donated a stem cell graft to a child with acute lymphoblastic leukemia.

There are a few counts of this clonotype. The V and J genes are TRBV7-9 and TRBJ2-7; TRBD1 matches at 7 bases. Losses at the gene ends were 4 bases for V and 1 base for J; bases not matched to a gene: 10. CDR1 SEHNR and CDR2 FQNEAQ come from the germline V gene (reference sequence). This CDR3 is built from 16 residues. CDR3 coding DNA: TGTGCCAGCAGCTCCATAAGGACAGGAACTTCCTACGAGCAGTACTTC. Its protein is CASSSIRTGTSYEQYF. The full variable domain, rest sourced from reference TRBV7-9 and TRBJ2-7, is DTGVSQNPRHKITKRGQNVTFRCDPISEHNRLYWYRQTLGQGPEFLTYFQNEAQLEKSRLLSDRFSAERPKGSFSTLEIQRTEQGDSAMYLCASSSIRTGTSYEQYFGPGTRLTVT.

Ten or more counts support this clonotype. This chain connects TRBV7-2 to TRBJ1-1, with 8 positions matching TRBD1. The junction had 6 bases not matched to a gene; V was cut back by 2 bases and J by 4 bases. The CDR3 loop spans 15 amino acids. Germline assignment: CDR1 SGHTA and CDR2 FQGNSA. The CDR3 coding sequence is TGTGCCAGCAGCTTACAGGGGGCGGGCGGCACTGAAGCTTTCTTT. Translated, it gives CASSLQGAGGTEAFF.

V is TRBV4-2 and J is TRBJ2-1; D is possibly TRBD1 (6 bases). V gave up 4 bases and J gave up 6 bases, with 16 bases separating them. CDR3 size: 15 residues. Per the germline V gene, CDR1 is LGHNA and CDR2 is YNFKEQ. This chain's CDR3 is CASSPPGERGNEQFF. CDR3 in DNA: TGTGCCAGCAGCCCCCCAGGGGAAAGGGGCAATGAGCAGTTCTTC.

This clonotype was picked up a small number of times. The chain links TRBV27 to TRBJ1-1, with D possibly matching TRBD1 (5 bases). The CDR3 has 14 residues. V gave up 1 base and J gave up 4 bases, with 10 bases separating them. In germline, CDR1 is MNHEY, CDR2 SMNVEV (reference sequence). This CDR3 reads CASSLWGGGTEAFF. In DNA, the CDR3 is TGTGCCAGCAGTTTATGGGGGGGGGGCACTGAAGCTTTCTTT.

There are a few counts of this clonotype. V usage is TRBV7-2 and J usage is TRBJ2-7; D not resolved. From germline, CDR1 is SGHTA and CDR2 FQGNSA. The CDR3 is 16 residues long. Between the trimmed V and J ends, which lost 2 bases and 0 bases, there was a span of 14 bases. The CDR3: CASSLWGLKTSYEQYF. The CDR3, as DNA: TGTGCCAGCAGCTTATGGGGTCTGAAGACCTCCTACGAGCAGTACTTC.

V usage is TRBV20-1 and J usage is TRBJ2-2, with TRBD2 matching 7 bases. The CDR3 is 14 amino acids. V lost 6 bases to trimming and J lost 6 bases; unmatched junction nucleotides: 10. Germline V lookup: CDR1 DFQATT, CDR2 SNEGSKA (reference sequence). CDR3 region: CSAHRRGIAGELFF. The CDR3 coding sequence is TGCAGTGCCCACAGGCGGGGGATCGCCGGGGAGCTGTTTTTT.

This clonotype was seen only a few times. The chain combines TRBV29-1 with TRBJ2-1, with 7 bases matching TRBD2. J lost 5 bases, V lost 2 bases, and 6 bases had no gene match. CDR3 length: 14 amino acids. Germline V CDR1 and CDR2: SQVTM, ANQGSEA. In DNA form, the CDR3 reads TGCAGCGTTGAATCTCTAAGCGGGAACAATGAGCAGTTCTTC. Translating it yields CSVESLSGNNEQFF.

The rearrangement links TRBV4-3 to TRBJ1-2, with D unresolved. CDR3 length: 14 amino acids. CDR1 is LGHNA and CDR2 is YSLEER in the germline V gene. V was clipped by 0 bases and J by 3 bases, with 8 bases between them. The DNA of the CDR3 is TGCGCCAGCAGCCAAGATTTAGGGTACTATGGCTACACCTTC. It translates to CASSQDLGYYGYTF.

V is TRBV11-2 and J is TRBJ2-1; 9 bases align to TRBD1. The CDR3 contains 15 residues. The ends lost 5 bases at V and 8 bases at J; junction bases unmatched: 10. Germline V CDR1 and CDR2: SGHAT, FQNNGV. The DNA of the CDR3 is TGTGCCAGCAGCATTCTACAGGGGGCGCATGATGAGCAGTTCTTC. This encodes CASSILQGAHDEQFF. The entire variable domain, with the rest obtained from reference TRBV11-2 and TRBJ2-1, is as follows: EAGVAQSPRYKIIEKRQSVAFWCNPISGHATLYWYQQILGQGPKLLIQFQNNGVVDDSQLPKDRFSAERLKGVDSTLKIQPAKLEDSAVYLCASSILQGAHDEQFFGPGTRLTVL.

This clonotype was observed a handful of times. The CDR3 DNA follows: TGTGCCAGCAGCCTGGGCTCCGGGACGAACACTGAAGCTTTCTTT. It codes for CASSLGSGTNTEAFF. This sequence joins TRBV7-9 and TRBJ1-1; D might be TRBD1 (5 bases). CDR1 and CDR2 (germline): SEHNR, FQNEAQ (reference sequence). Trimming shortened V by 5 bases and J by 1 base, and 14 bases separated the two germline ends. The CDR3 has 15 amino acids.

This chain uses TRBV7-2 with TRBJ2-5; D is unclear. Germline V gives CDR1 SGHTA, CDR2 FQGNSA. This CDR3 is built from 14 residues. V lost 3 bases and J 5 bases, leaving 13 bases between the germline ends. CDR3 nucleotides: TGTGCCAGCAGCTTTTCGACGCGAACGGAGACCCAGTACTTC. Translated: CASSFSTRTETQYF.

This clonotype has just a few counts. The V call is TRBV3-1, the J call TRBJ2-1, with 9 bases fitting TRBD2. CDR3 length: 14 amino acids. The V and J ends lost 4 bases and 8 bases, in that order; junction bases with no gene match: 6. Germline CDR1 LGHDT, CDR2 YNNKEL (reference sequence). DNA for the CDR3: TGTGCCAGCAGCCGGGGACTAGCTAATTATGAGCAGTTCTTC. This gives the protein CASSRGLANYEQFF.

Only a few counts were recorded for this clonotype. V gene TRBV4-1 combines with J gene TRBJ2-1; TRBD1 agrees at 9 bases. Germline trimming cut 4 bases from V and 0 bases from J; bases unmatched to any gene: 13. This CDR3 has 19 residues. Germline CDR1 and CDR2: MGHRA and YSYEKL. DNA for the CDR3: TGCGCCAGCAGCCGACCAGGCGGGACAGGGCCGAGCTCCTACAATGAGCAGTTCTTC. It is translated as CASSRPGGTGPSSYNEQFF.

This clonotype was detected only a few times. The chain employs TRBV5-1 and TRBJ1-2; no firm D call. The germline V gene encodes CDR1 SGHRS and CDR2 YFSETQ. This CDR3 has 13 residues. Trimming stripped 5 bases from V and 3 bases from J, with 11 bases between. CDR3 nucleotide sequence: TGCGCCAGCAGACCGGACGGGGACTATGGCTACACCTTC. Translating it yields CASRPDGDYGYTF. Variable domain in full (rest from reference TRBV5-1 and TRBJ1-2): KAGVTQTPRYLIKTRGQQVTLSCSPISGHRSVSWYQQTPGQGLQFLFEYFSETQRNKGNFPGRFSGRQFSNSRSEMNVSTLELGDSALYLCASRPDGDYGYTFGSGTRLTVV.

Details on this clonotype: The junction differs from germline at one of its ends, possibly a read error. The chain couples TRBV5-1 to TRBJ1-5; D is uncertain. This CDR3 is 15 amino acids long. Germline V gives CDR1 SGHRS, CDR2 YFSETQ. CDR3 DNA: TGCGCCAACAGCTTTGGGGAGGGCGTTAATCAGCCCCAGCATTTT. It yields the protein CANSFGEGVNQPQHF.

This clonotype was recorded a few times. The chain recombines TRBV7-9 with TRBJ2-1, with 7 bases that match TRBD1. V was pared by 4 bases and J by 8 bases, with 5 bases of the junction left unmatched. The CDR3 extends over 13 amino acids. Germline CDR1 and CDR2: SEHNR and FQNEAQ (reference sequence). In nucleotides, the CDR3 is TGTGCCAGCAGCTCACAGGGGCGCCATGAGCAGTTCTTC. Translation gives CASSSQGRHEQFF. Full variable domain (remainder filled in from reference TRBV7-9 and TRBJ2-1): DTGVSQNPRHKITKRGQNVTFRCDPISEHNRLYWYRQTLGQGPEFLTYFQNEAQLEKSRLLSDRFSAERPKGSFSTLEIQRTEQGDSAMYLCASSSQGRHEQFFGPGTRLTVL.

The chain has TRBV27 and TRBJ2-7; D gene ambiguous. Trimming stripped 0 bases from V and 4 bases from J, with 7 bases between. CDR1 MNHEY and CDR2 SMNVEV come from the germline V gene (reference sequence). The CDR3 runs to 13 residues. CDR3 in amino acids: CASSLSPFYEQYF. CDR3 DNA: TGTGCCAGCAGTTTATCCCCCTTTTACGAGCAGTACTTC.

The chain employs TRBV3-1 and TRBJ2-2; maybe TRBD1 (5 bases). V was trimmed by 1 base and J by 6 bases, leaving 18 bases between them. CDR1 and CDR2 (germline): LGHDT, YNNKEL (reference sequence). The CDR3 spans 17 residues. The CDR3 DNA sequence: TGTGCCAGCAGCCAAGTACGGGCAGGGTCTAGGGCCGGGGAGCTGTTTTTT. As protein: CASSQVRAGSRAGELFF.

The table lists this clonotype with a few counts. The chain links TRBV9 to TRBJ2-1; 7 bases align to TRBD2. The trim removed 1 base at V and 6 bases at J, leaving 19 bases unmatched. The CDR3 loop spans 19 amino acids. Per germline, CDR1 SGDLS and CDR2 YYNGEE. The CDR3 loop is CASSVPSGRERETGNEQFF. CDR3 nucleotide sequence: TGTGCCAGCAGCGTACCTTCAGGGAGGGAGCGGGAAACGGGCAATGAGCAGTTCTTC.

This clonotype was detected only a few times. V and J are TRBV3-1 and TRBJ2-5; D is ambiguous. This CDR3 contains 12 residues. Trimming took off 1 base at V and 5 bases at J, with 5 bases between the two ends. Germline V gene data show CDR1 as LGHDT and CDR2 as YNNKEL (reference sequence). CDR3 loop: CASSQVFETQYF. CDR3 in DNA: TGTGCCAGCAGCCAAGTTTTCGAGACCCAGTACTTC.